The 9 T cell receptor beta chains below come from one sample, sequenced in a study of blood T cell repertoires in COVID-19. TCRdb's copy holds only in-frame clones and misses some; the assay was immunoSEQ multiplex PCR. The table records 210,000 or so clones, approximately 89% of them present only once. The sample consisted of PBMCs or T cells enriched from blood (not recorded which). These receptors were taken from a woman aged 30 to 39 who had been exposed to COVID-19.

V gene TRBV6-2 or TRBV6-3 combines with J gene TRBJ1-6; D is undetermined. The CDR3 is made up of 19 amino acids. The V end was cut by 0 bases, the J end by 0 bases, with 15 bases between. Germline V CDR1 and CDR2: MNHEY, SVGEGT. CDR3 sequence (DNA): TGTGCCAGCAGTTACTCCCCACTCGCGGGGAGCTCCTATAATTCACCCCTCCACTTT. Translated, it gives CASSYSPLAGSSYNSPLHF.

The rearrangement joins TRBV19 to TRBJ1-2, with D perhaps TRBD1 (5 bases). CDR3 length: 13 residues. Per germline, CDR1 LNHDA and CDR2 SQIVND (reference sequence). V shed 2 bases and J shed 7 bases, with 11 bases lying between them. The CDR3 is CASSISGDGGYTF. CDR3 DNA: TGTGCCAGTAGTATATCGGGGGATGGTGGCTACACCTTC.

V is TRBV4-2 and J is TRBJ2-1, with D tentatively TRBD2 (6 bases). CDR3 size: 13 residues. With 8 bases removed from V and 0 bases from J, the gap between germline ends came to 8 bases. Germline V CDR1 and CDR2: LGHNA, YNFKEQ. The CDR3 loop is CASGTSSYNEQFF. CDR3 nucleotide sequence: TGTGCCAGCGGGACTTCCTCCTACAATGAGCAGTTCTTC.

This clone was detected a few times. The chain has TRBV28 and TRBJ1-2, with D possibly being TRBD1 (6 bases). V shed 5 bases and J shed 4 bases, with 14 bases lying between them. The CDR3 runs 14 residues. Germline V gives CDR1 MDHEN, CDR2 SYDVKM. The chain's CDR3 is CASSSTGLIYGYTF. CDR3 DNA sequence: TGTGCCAGCAGTAGTACAGGGCTGATCTATGGCTACACCTTC.

CDR3 loop: CASSLVGREGYTF. DNA of the CDR3: TGTGCCAGCAGCTTGGTGGGGCGGGAGGGCTACACCTTC. V is TRBV5-4 and J is TRBJ1-2; D possibly corresponds to TRBD1 (5 bases). Trimming stripped 0 bases from V and 8 bases from J, with 11 bases between. Germline V CDR1 and CDR2: SGHNT, YYREEE (reference sequence). The CDR3 extends over 13 amino acids. The full variable domain, completed using reference TRBV5-4 and TRBJ1-2, is ETGVTQSPTHLIKTRGQQVTLRCSSQSGHNTVSWYQQALGQGPQFIFQYYREEENGRGNFPPRFSGLQFPNYSSELNVNALELDDSALYLCASSLVGREGYTFGSGTRLTVV.

The chain has TRBV12-3 or TRBV12-4 and TRBJ1-4; 7 bases align to TRBD1. The CDR3 consists of 13 residues. J gave up 12 bases and V 2 bases, and 6 bases lay outside the gene matches. The DNA for the CDR3 is TGTGCCAGCAGTTTAAGACAGGGTGGAGAACTGTTTTTT. This sequence encodes CASSLRQGGELFF.

The chain is built from TRBV7-9 and TRBJ2-2; no reliable D call. Trimming stripped 1 base from V and 0 bases from J, with 6 bases between. Germline V gene sequence: CDR1 SEHNR, CDR2 FQNEAQ (reference sequence). CDR3 length: 15 residues. The DNA for the CDR3 is TGTGCCAGCAGCTTAGGGCTGACGAACACCGGGGAGCTGTTTTTT. As protein: CASSLGLTNTGELFF.

The chain uses TRBV4-1 and TRBJ2-7; 8 bases are shared with TRBD2. This CDR3 has 14 amino acids. V shed 7 bases and J 1 base; nucleotides not matched to a gene: 6. CDR1 is MGHRA, CDR2 YSYEKL, per germline. CDR3 residues: CASTTTSGSYEQYF. The CDR3, as DNA: TGCGCCAGCACTACTACTAGCGGTTCCTACGAGCAGTACTTC.

The chain uses TRBV5-1 and TRBJ1-4; D is unresolved. Germline-derived CDR1 and CDR2 are SGHRS and YFSETQ. V was trimmed by 2 bases and J by 8 bases, leaving 7 bases between them. This CDR3 has 12 amino acids. The CDR3 DNA sequence: TGCGCCAGCAGCTTTTCAGGCGAAAAACTGTTTTTT. Translating it yields CASSFSGEKLFF.